This TCR beta chain was obtained from a study of OX40 agonist ivuxolimab in advanced cancers. Findings of the study overall: Among the nonresponders, some also had low normalized T-cell clonal expansion.

The assay was immunoSEQ multiplex PCR, and TCRdb's table has in-frame clones only and misses some. The sample holds fewer than 70,000 clones, around 83% seen once. With regard to this clone: Its antigen is undetermined.

The source of this sequence is an adult with an advanced solid tumor such as melanoma, head and neck, liver or kidney cancer. Specimen: CD4+ or CD8+ T cells sorted from blood, collected in a trial of the OX40 agonist ivuxolimab.

CDR3 amino acids: CASSPSPNYGYTF. The CDR3 nucleotides are TGCGCCAGCAGCCCCAGCCCGAACTATGGCTACACCTTC. The chain joins TRBV5-1 to TRBJ1-2; D is ambiguous. Germline V CDR1 and CDR2: SGHRS, YFSETQ. This CDR3 contains 13 residues. Trimming took off 4 bases at V and 2 bases at J, with 9 bases between the two ends.